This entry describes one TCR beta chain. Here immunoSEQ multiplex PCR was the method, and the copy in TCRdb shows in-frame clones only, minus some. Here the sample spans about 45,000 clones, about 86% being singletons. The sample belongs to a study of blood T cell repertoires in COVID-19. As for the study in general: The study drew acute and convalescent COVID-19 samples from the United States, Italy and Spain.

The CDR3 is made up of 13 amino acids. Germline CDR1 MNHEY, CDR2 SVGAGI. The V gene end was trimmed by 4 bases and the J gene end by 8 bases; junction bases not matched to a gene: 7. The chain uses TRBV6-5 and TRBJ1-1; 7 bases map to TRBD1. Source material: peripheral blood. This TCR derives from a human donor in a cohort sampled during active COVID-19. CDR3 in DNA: TGTGCCAGCAGTTCGGACAGGCGTAGCGAAGCTTTCTTT. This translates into CASSSDRRSEAFF.